The entry below gives a single T cell receptor beta chain sequence along with its context. The protocol was immunoSEQ multiplex PCR, while the TCRdb copy is restricted to in-frame clones and leaves out a portion. Of 90,000 to 150,000 clones detected, 75% to 85% appear once; the ten largest clones hold approximately 4%. V lost 0 bases to trimming and J lost 7 bases, with 7 bases between them. The CDR3 consists of 13 residues. Germline-derived CDR1 and CDR2 are LNHDA and SQIVND (reference sequence). The data are from a study of blood T cell repertoires in COVID-19. In the study overall: Collection of acute and convalescent COVID-19 samples took place in the United States, Italy and Spain.

The clonotype originates from an elderly woman with acute or convalescent COVID-19. Input material: peripheral blood. This rearrangement joins TRBV19 to TRBJ1-5; the D is unclear. CDR3 protein: CASSIDQVQPQHF. CDR3 DNA sequence: TGTGCCAGTAGTATAGATCAGGTACAGCCCCAGCATTTT. Full variable domain (outside the CDR3, taken from reference TRBV19 and TRBJ1-5): DGGITQSPKYLFRKEGQNVTLSCEQNLNHDAMYWYRQDPGQGLRLIYYSQIVNDFQKGDIAEGYSVSREKKESFPLTVTSAQKNPTAFYLCASSIDQVQPQHFGDGTRLSIL.